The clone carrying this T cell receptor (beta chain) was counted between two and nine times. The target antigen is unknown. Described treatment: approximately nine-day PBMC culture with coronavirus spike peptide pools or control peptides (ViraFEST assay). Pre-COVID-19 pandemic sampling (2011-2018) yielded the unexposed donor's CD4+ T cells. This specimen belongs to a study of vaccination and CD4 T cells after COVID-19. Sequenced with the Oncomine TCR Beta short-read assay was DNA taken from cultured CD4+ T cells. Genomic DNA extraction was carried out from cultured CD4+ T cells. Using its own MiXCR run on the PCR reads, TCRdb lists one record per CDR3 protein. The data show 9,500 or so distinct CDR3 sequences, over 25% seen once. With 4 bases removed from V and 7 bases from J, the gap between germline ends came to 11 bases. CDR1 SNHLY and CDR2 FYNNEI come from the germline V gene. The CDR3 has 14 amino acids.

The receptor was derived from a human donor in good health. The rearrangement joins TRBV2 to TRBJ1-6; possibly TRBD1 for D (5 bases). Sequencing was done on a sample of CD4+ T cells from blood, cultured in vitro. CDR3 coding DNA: TGTGCCAGCAGTGTCGCAGGGTTCAATTCACCCCTCCACTTT. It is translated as CASSVAGFNSPLHF.